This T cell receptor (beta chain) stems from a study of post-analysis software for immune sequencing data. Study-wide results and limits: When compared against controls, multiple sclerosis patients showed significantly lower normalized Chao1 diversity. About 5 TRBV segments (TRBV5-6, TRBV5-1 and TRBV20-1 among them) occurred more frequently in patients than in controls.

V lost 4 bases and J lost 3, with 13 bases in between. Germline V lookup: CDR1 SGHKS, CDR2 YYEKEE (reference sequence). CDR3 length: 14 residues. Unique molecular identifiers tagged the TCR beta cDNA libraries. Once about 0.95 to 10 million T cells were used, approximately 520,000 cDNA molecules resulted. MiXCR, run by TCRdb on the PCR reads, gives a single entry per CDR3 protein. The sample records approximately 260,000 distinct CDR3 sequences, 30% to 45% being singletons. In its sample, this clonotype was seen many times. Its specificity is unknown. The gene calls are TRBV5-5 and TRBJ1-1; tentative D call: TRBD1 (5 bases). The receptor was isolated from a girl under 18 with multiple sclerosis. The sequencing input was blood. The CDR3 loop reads CASSPMGVHTEAFF. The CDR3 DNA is TGTGCCAGCAGCCCCATGGGGGTTCACACTGAAGCTTTCTTT.